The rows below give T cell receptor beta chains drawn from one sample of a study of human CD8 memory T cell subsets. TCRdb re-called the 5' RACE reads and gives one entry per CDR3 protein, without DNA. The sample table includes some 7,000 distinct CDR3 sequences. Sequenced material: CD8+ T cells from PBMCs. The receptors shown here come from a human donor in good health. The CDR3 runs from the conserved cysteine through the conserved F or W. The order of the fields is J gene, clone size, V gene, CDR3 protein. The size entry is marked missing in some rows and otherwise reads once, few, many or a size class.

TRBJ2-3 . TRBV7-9 CASSSPSGGEPTDTQYF
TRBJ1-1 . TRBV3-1 CASSPRRNTEAFF
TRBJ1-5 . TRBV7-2 CASSTSTGLNGNQPQHF
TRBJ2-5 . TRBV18 CASSPKDRQQETQYF
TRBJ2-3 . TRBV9 CASSVEGLALDTQYF
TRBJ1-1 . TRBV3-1 CASSQDWQVMNTEAFF
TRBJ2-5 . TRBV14 CASSQSSGTGVASKTQYF
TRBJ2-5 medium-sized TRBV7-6 CASSLEVAGGQETQYF
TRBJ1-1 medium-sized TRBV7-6 CASSPVWAANTEAFF
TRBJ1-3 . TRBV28 CASLRSTKIAGNTIYF
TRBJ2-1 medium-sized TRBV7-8 CASSLWGLGTEFNEQFF
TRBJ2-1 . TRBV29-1 CSTPSGGVANEQFF